This TCR beta chain was obtained from a study of T cells after posttransplantation cyclophosphamide. Study conclusions and caveats: Later blood repertoires were often dominated by clones from the donor CD8+ memory compartment. After PTCy, TRB diversity resembled that of CNI/methotrexate controls. Blood and skin or GI T cell repertoires showed limited TRB overlap.

Profiling relied on immunoSEQ multiplex PCR, and the TCRdb table lists in-frame clones only, not all of them. The sample holds some 16,000 clones, almost 85% seen once. Control samples came 1 year after myeloablative marrow transplants with methotrexate plus calcineurin inhibitor. Germline V gene data show CDR1 as SGHVS and CDR2 as FNYEAQ. The CDR3 runs 14 residues. Trimming shortened V by 4 bases and J by 1 base, and 10 bases separated the two germline ends. A note on this clone: The antigen is unknown.

The sequence was collected from a male patient between 18 and 35 years old who received an allogeneic stem cell transplant from a related donor, was CMV-positive, and had no GVHD. Some T cells could come from the graft donor. The material was PBMCs, obtained roughly 57 weeks after allogeneic stem cell transplant with calcineurin inhibitor and methotrexate. This chain connects TRBV7-6 to TRBJ1-1; unclear D gene. The CDR3 loop is CASSSATANTEAFF. The CDR3 DNA reads as TGTGCCAGCAGCTCCGCTACAGCGAACACTGAAGCTTTCTTT.